This passage covers 13 T cell receptor beta chains from one sample sequenced in a study of blood T cell repertoires in COVID-19. Sequenced by immunoSEQ multiplex PCR; TCRdb stores in-frame clones only, minus some. This sample has 50,000 to 70,000 clones, with less than 85% found just once. The sample comprised peripheral blood. The receptors were gathered from a man between 65 and 80 years old with active COVID-19.

The V call is TRBV6-4, the J call TRBJ1-5; 7 nucleotides match TRBD1. This CDR3 is built from 14 residues. V lost 3 bases and J lost 9; bases outside the gene matches: 8. CDR1 MRHNA and CDR2 SNTAGT come from the germline V gene. This CDR3 reads CASSEEGGARPQHF. In DNA, the CDR3 is TGTGCCAGCAGTGAGGAAGGGGGCGCGCGGCCCCAGCATTTT.

The rearrangement uses TRBV11-1 and TRBJ1-2; TRBD1 might be the D (5 bases). V gave up 3 bases and J gave up 4 bases, with 15 bases separating them. The CDR3 contains 15 residues. The germline CDR1 and CDR2 sequences are SGHAT and FQDESV (reference sequence). The CDR3 is CASSLAVRGGYGYTF. The CDR3 DNA reads TGTGCCAGCAGCTTGGCAGTCCGCGGGGGCTATGGCTACACCTTC.

The J gene is TRBJ2-7, the V gene TRBV19; TRBD2 matches 9 bases. The V and J ends lost 7 bases and 6 bases, in that order; junction bases with no gene match: 10. The CDR3 has 14 amino acids. Per germline, CDR1 LNHDA and CDR2 SQIVND (reference sequence). The CDR3 here is CASTDSGSLGEQYF. DNA for the CDR3: TGTGCCAGTACCGATAGCGGGAGTCTGGGCGAGCAGTACTTC.

The V call is TRBV18, the J call TRBJ2-5, with D possibly matching TRBD2 (7 bases). CDR1 and CDR2 from the germline V gene are KGHSH and LQKENI. The CDR3 loop spans 15 amino acids. The germline V and J ends were trimmed by 6 bases and 1 base, with 15 bases remaining between them. The DNA of the CDR3 is TGTGCCAGCTCCGAGGGGGGGAGCGGCCAAGAGACCCAGTACTTC. It encodes CASSEGGSGQETQYF. The full variable domain, rest sourced from reference TRBV18 and TRBJ2-5, is NAGVMQNPRHLVRRRGQEARLRCSPMKGHSHVYWYRQLPEEGLKFMVYLQKENIIDESGMPKERFSAEFPKEGPSILRIQQVVRGDSAAYFCASSEGGSGQETQYFGPGTRLLVL.

This chain connects TRBV6-1 to TRBJ1-5; TRBD1 matches 12 bases. Per germline, CDR1 MNHNS and CDR2 SASEGT. This CDR3 comprises 16 residues. J lost 6 bases, V lost 4 bases, and 7 bases had no gene match. The CDR3 here is CASSAAGTGGSQPQHF. The CDR3 DNA reads TGTGCCAGCAGTGCTGCCGGGACAGGGGGCTCTCAGCCCCAGCATTTT.

This sequence joins TRBV14 and TRBJ2-7; weak D call: TRBD2 (5 bases). Looked up from germline, CDR1 is SGHDN and CDR2 is FVKESK. The CDR3 runs 13 residues. Trimming pared 1 base from V and 6 bases from J, leaving 10 bases between. The CDR3 reads CASSQARVSEQYF. In DNA form, the CDR3 reads TGTGCCAGCAGCCAAGCGAGGGTTAGCGAGCAGTACTTC.

The chain carries TRBV5-1 and TRBJ2-7, with 10 bases identical to TRBD1. The germline CDR1 and CDR2 sequences are SGHRS and YFSETQ. CDR3 length: 15 residues. V shed 1 base, J shed 2 bases, and the junction held 3 bases outside the gene matches. The CDR3 protein is CASSLSGTGAYEQYF. The CDR3 DNA reads as TGCGCCAGCAGCTTGTCCGGGACAGGGGCCTACGAGCAGTACTTC.

V is TRBV12-3 or TRBV12-4 and J is TRBJ2-5; 7 bases agree with TRBD2. The V segment lost 6 bases and the J segment 9 bases; nucleotides outside the gene matches: 4. This CDR3 comprises 11 residues. In nucleotides, the CDR3 is TGTGCCAGCAGGGAAGCGGGACCCCAGTACTTC. Protein sequence: CASREAGPQYF.

V and J are TRBV6-4 and TRBJ1-5; D might be TRBD1 (5 bases). V was shortened by 1 base and J by 7 bases, with 14 bases between the two germline ends. The germline gives CDR1 MRHNA, CDR2 SNTAGT. The CDR3 has 15 amino acids. CDR3: CASSDYHGRGQPQHF. The CDR3 region has the DNA TGTGCCAGCAGTGACTACCACGGGCGGGGGCAGCCCCAGCATTTT.

The V gene is TRBV5-4, the J gene TRBJ1-4, with D perhaps matching TRBD1 (5 bases). The germline CDR1 and CDR2 sequences are SGHNT and YYREEE (reference sequence). V was clipped by 5 bases and J by 8 bases, with 19 bases between them. There are 15 residues in the CDR3. The CDR3 nucleotides are TGTGCCAGCAGTCGAGTTGCGGGCCGGGGGGAAAAACTGTTTTTT. Its translation is CASSRVAGRGEKLFF.

Concerning this clone itself: This same CDR3 is encoded by further DNA sequences in the sample. The rearrangement uses TRBV6-2 or TRBV6-3 and TRBJ2-1, with a tentative D call TRBD2 (5 bases). The CDR3 runs to 16 residues. Germline V gene data show CDR1 as MNHEY and CDR2 as SVGEGT. The V and J ends lost 0 bases and 5 bases respectively, with 14 bases between them. CDR3 residues: CASSYSLAGSNNEQFF. CDR3 sequence (DNA): TGTGCCAGCAGTTACTCGTTGGCGGGTTCGAACAATGAGCAGTTCTTC.

The chain links TRBV18 to TRBJ2-3; D may be TRBD1 (5 bases). Trimming pared 3 bases from V and 2 bases from J, leaving 12 bases between. The CDR3 runs 15 residues. The germline V gene has CDR1 KGHSH and CDR2 LQKENI. CDR3 protein: CASSPAPDITDTQYF. DNA of the CDR3: TGTGCCAGCTCACCGGCACCGGACATCACAGATACGCAGTATTTT.

This chain connects TRBV7-3 to TRBJ2-7, with D perhaps TRBD2 (7 bases). V was clipped by 5 bases and J by 7 bases, with 12 bases between them. This CDR3 region has 12 residues. Germline-derived CDR1 and CDR2 are SGHTA and FQGTGA. CDR3 nucleotide sequence: TGTGCCAGCAGCCCGGGGGGCCGGGAGCAGTACTTC. Translation: CASSPGGREQYF.